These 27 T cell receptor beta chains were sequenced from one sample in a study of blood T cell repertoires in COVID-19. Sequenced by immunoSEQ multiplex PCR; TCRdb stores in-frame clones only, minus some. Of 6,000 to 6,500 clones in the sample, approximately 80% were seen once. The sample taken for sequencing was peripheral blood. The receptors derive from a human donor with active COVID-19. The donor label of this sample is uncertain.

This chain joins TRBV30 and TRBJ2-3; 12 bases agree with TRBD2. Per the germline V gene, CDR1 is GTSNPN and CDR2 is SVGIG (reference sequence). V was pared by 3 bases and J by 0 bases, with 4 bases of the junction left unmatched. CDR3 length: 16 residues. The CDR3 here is CAWRLAGGVSTDTQYF. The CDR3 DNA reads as TGTGCCTGGAGACTAGCGGGGGGCGTTAGCACAGATACGCAGTATTTT.

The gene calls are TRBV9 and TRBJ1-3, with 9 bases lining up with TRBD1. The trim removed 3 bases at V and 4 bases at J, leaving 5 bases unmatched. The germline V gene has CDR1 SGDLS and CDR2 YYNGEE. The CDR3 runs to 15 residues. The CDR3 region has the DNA TGTGCCAGCAGCGCCTTAACAGGGGGCGGAAACACCATATATTTT. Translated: CASSALTGGGNTIYF.

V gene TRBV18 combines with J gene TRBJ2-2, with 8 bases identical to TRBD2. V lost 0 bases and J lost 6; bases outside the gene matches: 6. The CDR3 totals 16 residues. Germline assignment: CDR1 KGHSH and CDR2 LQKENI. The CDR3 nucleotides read TGTGCCAGCTCACCACCGGGACTAGTCGTGGCCGGGGAGCTGTTTTTT. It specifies CASSPPGLVVAGELFF. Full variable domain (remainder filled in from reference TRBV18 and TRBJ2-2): NAGVMQNPRHLVRRRGQEARLRCSPMKGHSHVYWYRQLPEEGLKFMVYLQKENIIDESGMPKERFSAEFPKEGPSILRIQQVVRGDSAAYFCASSPPGLVVAGELFFGEGSRLTVL.

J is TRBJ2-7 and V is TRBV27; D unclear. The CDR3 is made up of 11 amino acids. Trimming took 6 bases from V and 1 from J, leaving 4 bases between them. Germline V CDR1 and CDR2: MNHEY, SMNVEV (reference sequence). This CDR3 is CASRSSYEQYF. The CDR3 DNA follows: TGTGCCAGCAGGAGTTCCTACGAGCAGTACTTC.

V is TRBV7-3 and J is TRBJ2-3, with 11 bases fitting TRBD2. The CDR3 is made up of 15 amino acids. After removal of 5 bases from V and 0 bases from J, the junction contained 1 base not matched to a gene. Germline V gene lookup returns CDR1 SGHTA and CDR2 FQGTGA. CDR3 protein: CASSIAGGSTDTQYF. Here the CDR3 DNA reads TGTGCCAGCAGCATAGCGGGGGGGAGCACAGATACGCAGTATTTT.

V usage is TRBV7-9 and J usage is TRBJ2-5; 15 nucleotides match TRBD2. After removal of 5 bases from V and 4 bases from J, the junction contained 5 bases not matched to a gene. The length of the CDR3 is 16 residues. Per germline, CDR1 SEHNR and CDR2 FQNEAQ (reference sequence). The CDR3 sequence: CASSGLAGGWGETQYF. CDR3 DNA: TGTGCCAGCAGCGGACTAGCGGGAGGGTGGGGAGAGACCCAGTACTTC.

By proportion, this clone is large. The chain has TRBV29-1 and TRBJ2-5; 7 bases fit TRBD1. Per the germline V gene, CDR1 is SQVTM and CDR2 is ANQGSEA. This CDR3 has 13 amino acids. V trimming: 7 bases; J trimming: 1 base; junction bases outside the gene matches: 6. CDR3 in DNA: TGCAGCGCTCGGGACAGCCGCCAAGAGACCCAGTACTTC. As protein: CSARDSRQETQYF.

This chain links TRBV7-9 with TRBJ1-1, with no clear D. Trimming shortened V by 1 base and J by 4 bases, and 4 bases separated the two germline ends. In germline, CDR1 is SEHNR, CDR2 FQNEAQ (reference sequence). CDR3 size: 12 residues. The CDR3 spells CASSLVRTEAFF. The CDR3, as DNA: TGTGCCAGCAGCTTAGTTCGCACTGAAGCTTTCTTT.

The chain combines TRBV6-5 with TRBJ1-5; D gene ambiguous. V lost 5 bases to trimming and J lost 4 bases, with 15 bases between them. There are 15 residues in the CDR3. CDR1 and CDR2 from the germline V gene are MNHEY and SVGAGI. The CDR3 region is CASSPTARTNQPQHF. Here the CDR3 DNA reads TGTGCCAGCAGTCCCACTGCGCGAACTAATCAGCCCCAGCATTTT.

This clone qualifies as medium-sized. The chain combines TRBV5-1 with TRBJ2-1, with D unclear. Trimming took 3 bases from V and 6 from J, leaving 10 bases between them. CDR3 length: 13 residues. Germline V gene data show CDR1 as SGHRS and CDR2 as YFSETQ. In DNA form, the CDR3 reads TGCGCCAGCAGCTCGGATGACTTCAATGAGCAGTTCTTC. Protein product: CASSSDDFNEQFF. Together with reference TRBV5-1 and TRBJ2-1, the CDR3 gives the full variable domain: KAGVTQTPRYLIKTRGQQVTLSCSPISGHRSVSWYQQTPGQGLQFLFEYFSETQRNKGNFPGRFSGRQFSNSRSEMNVSTLELGDSALYLCASSSDDFNEQFFGPGTRLTVL.

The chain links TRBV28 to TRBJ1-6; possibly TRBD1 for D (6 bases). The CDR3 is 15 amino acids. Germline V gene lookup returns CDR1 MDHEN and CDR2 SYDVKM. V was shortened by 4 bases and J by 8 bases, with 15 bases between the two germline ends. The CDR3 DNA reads TGTGCCAGCAGTTCGGGAGGGGGAAATCATTCACCCCTCCACTTT. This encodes CASSSGGGNHSPLHF.

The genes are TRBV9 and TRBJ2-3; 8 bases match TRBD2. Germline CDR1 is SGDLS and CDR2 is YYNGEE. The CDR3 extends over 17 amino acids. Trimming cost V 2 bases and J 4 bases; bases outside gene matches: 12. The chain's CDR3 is CASSVSTSGHRADTQYF. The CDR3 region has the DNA TGTGCCAGCAGCGTTAGTACTAGCGGTCACCGGGCAGATACGCAGTATTTT.

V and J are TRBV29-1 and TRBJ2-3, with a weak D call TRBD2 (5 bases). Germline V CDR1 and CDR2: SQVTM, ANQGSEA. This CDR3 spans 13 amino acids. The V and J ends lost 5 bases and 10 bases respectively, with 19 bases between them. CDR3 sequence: CSVFGGREVSQYF. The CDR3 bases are TGCAGCGTTTTCGGAGGTCGCGAAGTCTCGCAGTATTTT.

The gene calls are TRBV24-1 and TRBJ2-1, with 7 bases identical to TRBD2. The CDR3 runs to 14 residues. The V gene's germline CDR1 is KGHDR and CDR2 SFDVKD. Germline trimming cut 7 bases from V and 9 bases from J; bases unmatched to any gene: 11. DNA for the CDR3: TGTGCCACCAGCGAAGGGAACCGGGGGGTTGAGCAGTTCTTC. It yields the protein CATSEGNRGVEQFF.

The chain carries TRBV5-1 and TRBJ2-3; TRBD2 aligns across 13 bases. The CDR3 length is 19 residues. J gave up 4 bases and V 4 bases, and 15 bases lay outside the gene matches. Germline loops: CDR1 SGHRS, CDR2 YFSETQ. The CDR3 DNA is TGCGCCAGCAGCCCCGGACTAGCGGGAGCTGTTGGAGTCGCAGATACGCAGTATTTT. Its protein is CASSPGLAGAVGVADTQYF.

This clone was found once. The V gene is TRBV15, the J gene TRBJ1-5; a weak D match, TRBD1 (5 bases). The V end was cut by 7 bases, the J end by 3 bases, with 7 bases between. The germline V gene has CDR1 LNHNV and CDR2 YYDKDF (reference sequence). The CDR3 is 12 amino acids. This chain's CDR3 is CATKGDNQPQHF. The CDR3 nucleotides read TGTGCCACCAAAGGGGACAATCAGCCCCAGCATTTT. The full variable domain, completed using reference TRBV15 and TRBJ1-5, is DAMVIQNPRYQVTQFGKPVTLSCSQTLNHNVMYWYQQKSSQAPKLLFHYYDKDFNNEADTPDNFQSRRPNTSFCFLDIRSPGLGDTAMYLCATKGDNQPQHFGDGTRLSIL.

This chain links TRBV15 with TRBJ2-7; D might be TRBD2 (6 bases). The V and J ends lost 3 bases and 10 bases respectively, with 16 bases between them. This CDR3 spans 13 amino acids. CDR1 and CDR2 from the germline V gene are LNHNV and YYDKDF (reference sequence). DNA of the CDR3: TGTGCCACCAGCAGCTCGCTCGGAGGGCGACAGTACTTC. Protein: CATSSSLGGRQYF.

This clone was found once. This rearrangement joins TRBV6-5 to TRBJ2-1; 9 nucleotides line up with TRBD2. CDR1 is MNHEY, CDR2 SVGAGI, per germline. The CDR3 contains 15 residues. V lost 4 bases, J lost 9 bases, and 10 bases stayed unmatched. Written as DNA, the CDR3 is TGTGCCAGCAGTTGGGCGGGAGGGCCGGACGGTGAGCAGTTCTTC. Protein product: CASSWAGGPDGEQFF.

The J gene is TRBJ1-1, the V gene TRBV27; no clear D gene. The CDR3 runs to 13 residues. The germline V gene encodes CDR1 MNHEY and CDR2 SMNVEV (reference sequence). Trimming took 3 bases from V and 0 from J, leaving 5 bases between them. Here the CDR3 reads CASSFSVNTEAFF. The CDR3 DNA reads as TGTGCCAGCAGTTTTTCAGTGAACACTGAAGCTTTCTTT.

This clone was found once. For the CDR3, the DNA is TGTGCCTGGAGTGTACCGGGTAATCAGCCCCAGCATTTT. Translated, it gives CAWSVPGNQPQHF. The rearrangement uses TRBV30 and TRBJ1-5, with D unclear. This CDR3 is built from 13 residues. V was cut by 0 bases and J by 4 bases, with 7 bases left in between. Looked up from germline, CDR1 is GTSNPN and CDR2 is SVGIG (reference sequence).

The CDR3 protein is CASSPLGRHNEQFF. CDR3 nucleotides: TGTGCCAGCAGCCCACTGGGGAGGCACAATGAGCAGTTCTTC. J is TRBJ2-1 and V is TRBV7-2; D perhaps matches TRBD2 (6 bases). V lost 5 bases, J lost 5 bases, and 13 bases lay in between. Germline CDR1 reads SGHTA; CDR2 reads FQGNSA. The CDR3 contains 14 residues.

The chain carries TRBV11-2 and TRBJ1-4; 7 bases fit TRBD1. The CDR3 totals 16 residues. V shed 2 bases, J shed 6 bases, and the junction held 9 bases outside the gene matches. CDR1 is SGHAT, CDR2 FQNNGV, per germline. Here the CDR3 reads CASSLNGLGQHEKLFF. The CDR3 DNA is TGTGCCAGCAGCTTAAACGGGCTGGGACAGCATGAAAAACTGTTTTTT.

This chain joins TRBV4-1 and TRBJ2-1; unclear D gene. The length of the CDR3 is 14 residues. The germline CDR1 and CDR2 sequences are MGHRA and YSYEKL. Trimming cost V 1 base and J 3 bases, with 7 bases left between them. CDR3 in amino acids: CASSQGVNYNEQFF. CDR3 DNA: TGCGCCAGCAGCCAAGGAGTCAACTACAATGAGCAGTTCTTC.

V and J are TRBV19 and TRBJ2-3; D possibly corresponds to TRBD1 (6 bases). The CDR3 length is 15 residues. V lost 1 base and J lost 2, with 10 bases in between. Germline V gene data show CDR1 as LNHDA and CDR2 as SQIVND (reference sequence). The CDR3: CASSIVTGHTDTQYF. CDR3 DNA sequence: TGTGCCAGTAGTATAGTTACAGGGCACACAGATACGCAGTATTTT.

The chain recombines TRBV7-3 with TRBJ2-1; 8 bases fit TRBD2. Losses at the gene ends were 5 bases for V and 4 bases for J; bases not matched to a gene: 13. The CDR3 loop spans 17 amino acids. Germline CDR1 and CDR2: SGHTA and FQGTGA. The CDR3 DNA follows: TGTGCCAGCAGCCGCCGCGGGGGGCGGGGGGCGTACAATGAGCAGTTCTTC. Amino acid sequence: CASSRRGGRGAYNEQFF. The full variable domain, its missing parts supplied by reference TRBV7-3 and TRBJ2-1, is GAGVSQTPSNKVTEKGKYVELRCDPISGHTALYWYRQSLGQGPEFLIYFQGTGAADDSGLPNDRFFAVRPEGSVSTLKIQRTERGDSAVYLCASSRRGGRGAYNEQFFGPGTRLTVL.

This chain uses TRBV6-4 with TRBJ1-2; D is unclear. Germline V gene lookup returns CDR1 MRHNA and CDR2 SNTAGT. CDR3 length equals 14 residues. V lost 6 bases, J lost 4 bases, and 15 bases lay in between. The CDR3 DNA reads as TGTGCCAGCAGCCCGGAGACGGGGTCCTATGGCTACACCTTC. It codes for CASSPETGSYGYTF.

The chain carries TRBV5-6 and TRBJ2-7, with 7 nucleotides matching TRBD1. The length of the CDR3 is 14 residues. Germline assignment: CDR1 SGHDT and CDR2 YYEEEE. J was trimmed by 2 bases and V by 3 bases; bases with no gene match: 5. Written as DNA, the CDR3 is TGTGCCAGCAGCTCCGGGACAGTGACCTACGAGCAGTACTTC. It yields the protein CASSSGTVTYEQYF.